These T cell receptor beta chains were read from a single sample in a study of long-term antiretroviral therapy in people with HIV. Here immunoSEQ multiplex PCR was the method, and the copy in TCRdb shows in-frame clones only, minus some. The sample has fewer than 30,000 clones; around 85% are singletons. This specimen consisted of unsorted PBMCs, obtained 0.7 years before starting antiretroviral therapy. These receptors all stem from a man aged 30-40 years with HIV. CDR3s leave out the opening cysteine and the closing phenylalanine or tryptophan. Each record gives: CDR3 protein, V gene, J gene.

CDR3: ASSQDAGGSNQPQH; V: TRBV4-3; J: TRBJ1-5
CDR3: ASEQGASGYT; V: TRBV11-2; J: TRBJ1-2
CDR3: ASRTSTGHEQY; V: TRBV5-1; J: TRBJ2-7
CDR3: SVGLGTASGNTIY; V: TRBV29-1; J: TRBJ1-3
CDR3: ATSRAGTGNTEAF; V: TRBV15; J: TRBJ1-1
CDR3: ASSSSGQGYQPQH; V: TRBV6-6; J: TRBJ1-5
CDR3: ASSPSWDNYGYT; V: TRBV27; J: TRBJ1-2
CDR3: ATGTGYGYT; V: TRBV28; J: TRBJ1-2
CDR3: ASSLDRGRPGANVLT; V: TRBV28; J: TRBJ2-6
CDR3: ASSFQGAGEKLF; V: TRBV6-5; J: TRBJ1-4
CDR3: SVDGDYGYT; V: TRBV29-1; J: TRBJ1-2
CDR3: ASSLVGRAAYGYT; V: TRBV5-4; J: TRBJ1-2
CDR3: ASGFQVTDTQY; V: TRBV12-5; J: TRBJ2-3
CDR3: ASSISPASGYNEQF; V: TRBV19; J: TRBJ2-1
CDR3: ASSASHGGETQY; V: TRBV9; J: TRBJ2-5
CDR3: AWRSNRGGYEQY; V: TRBV30; J: TRBJ2-7
CDR3: ASSLDPWDRGREKLF; V: TRBV11-2; J: TRBJ1-4
CDR3: ASSAGQNYEQY; V: TRBV2; J: TRBJ2-7
CDR3: ASSGTGNGNTIY; V: TRBV9; J: TRBJ1-3
CDR3: ASSLGLPDTQY; V: TRBV7-6; J: TRBJ2-3
CDR3: ASSEIGSSGGREQF; V: TRBV28; J: TRBJ2-1
CDR3: ATSRDLSGAYGYT; V: TRBV15; J: TRBJ1-2
CDR3: AISDRTVTYEQY; V: TRBV10-3; J: TRBJ2-7
CDR3: ASSTGYEQY; V: TRBV19; J: TRBJ2-7
CDR3: ASSLRTTEQF; V: TRBV7-9; J: TRBJ2-1
CDR3: ASSHPLGTTYEQY; V: TRBV7-8; J: TRBJ2-7
CDR3: ASSFKGVAGGPIDEQF; V: TRBV27; J: TRBJ2-1
CDR3: ASSVDLGSNQPQH; V: TRBV9; J: TRBJ1-5
CDR3: AASSGGQDEQF; V: TRBV10-3; J: TRBJ2-1
CDR3: ASSSPGIDTQY; V: TRBV6-6; J: TRBJ2-3
CDR3: ASSGQDRPNTGELF; V: TRBV2; J: TRBJ2-2
CDR3: ASSIEKGNTEAF; V: TRBV19; J: TRBJ1-1
CDR3: ASSRGLGNYEQY; V: TRBV11-2; J: TRBJ2-7
CDR3: AWSSLGGMTEAF; V: TRBV30; J: TRBJ1-1
CDR3: ASTQDRSFENYQMNTEAF; V: TRBV5-4; J: TRBJ1-1
CDR3: ASSQSNRREDRSEQF; V: TRBV23-1; J: TRBJ2-1
CDR3: ASSWDRGLLNSPLH; V: TRBV11-1; J: TRBJ1-6
CDR3: ASSYGGSLNEKLF; V: TRBV5-1; J: TRBJ1-4
CDR3: ASSLSARDTDTQY; V: TRBV5-5; J: TRBJ2-3
CDR3: ASSLEGQSYEQY; V: TRBV11-3; J: TRBJ2-7
CDR3: ASSLGSGNTGELF; V: TRBV5-4; J: TRBJ2-2
CDR3: AWSVRADKQEPQH; V: TRBV30; J: TRBJ1-5
CDR3: ASSLAQGRGRASTGELF; V: TRBV11-3; J: TRBJ2-2
CDR3: ASSYGSGRRNEQF; V: TRBV6-6; J: TRBJ2-1
CDR3: ASRTTSGKTTYEQY; V: TRBV28; J: TRBJ2-7
CDR3: ASSLGGAAGLETQY; V: TRBV5-1; J: TRBJ2-5
CDR3: ASRGSYNEQF; V: TRBV6-5; J: TRBJ2-1
CDR3: ASSQDIRGNYGYT; V: TRBV4-3; J: TRBJ1-2
CDR3: ASSLGSTNEKLF; V: TRBV5-1; J: TRBJ1-4
CDR3: ASSPDNSNQPQH; V: TRBV4-3; J: TRBJ1-5